The entry below describes one T cell receptor (beta chain). In this sample, this clone turned up once. It lacks a known antigen. Base quality data are lacking; no much larger clone is found one base away. The immunoSEQ Assay, a bias-controlled multiplex PCR, was used to amplify TCRbeta CDR3 regions from genomic DNA. On the authors' methods: Nucleated cell counts per sample were estimated from amplification of reference gene primers within the assay. To quantify the absolute abundance of each unique TCRbeta CDR3 rearrangement, sequence reads were collapsed and filtered. For each sample, productive Simpson clonality was calculated by taking the square root of Simpson's diversity index across productive rearrangements. The immuneACCESS repertoire file appears here via TCRdb, limited to in-frame rearrangements. These files lack a portion of the clones; in checked studies, under half of the deficit traces to unresolved V genes, and the cause of the others is not known. V and J calls and clone size are as listed in that table; D and trimming were resolved from the DNA. The sample profile shows about 120,000 clones; 79% of them were found once. 3.5% to 4.5% of the sample is taken by the ten largest.

These data are taken from a study of blood T cell repertoires in COVID-19 (dated by TCRdb to 2018 to 2020). Background on the whole study: Samples covering the acute and convalescent phases of COVID-19 were provided by collaborators in the United States, Italy and Spain. The material from the prospective study consisted of cDNA or gDNA derived from T cells, B-cell-depleted T cells, or PBMCs. The dataset comprised deeply sampled blood TCRbeta repertoires from subjects exposed to, actively infected with, or recovered from COVID-19. A freely available public database, intended as a resource for researchers studying the immune response to SARS-CoV-2, is where the repertoires were released. Samples came from the ongoing ImmuneRACE study (first 160 participants) plus 1,254 subjects from 6 global collaborators. A de-identified subject ID, COVID-19 status, age in years and sex were almost always included in the sample metadata. HLA class I and class II types, where available, came from metadata supplied by the sample provider rather than from assay-based typing. What the research found in general, with its limitations: Clinical and demographic metadata were provided uncurated, with the amount varying by source and participant.

CDR1 and CDR2, per the germline V gene, are MDHEN and SYDVKM. The CDR3 holds 15 amino acids from the cysteine to the phenylalanine. Only the CDR3 DNA stays, 45 bases, in frame from base 1. V lost 5 bases and J lost 2 bases, and the count of bases not matched to a germline gene is 7. The collaborating institutions used their own protocols to collect whole blood in K2EDTA tubes. For TCRbeta analysis, collaborators shipped samples as frozen whole blood, isolated PBMCs, or DNA extracted from either of those sample types. The sequencing sample was made of peripheral blood. Recombination linked TRBV28 to TRBJ2-7, and 9 bases in between align with TRBD1. This TCR was sampled from a woman older than 75 with acute or convalescent COVID-19. The CDR3 in this case is CASSPLQGAAYEQYF. The DNA sequence is given as TGTGCCAGCAGTCCCTTACAGGGGGCCGCCTACGAGCAGTACTTC.